The rows below give T cell receptor beta chains drawn from one sample of a study of blood T cell repertoires in COVID-19. Data came from immunoSEQ multiplex PCR; TCRdb stores just in-frame clones and leaves some out. The table shows fewer than 45,000 clones, with roughly 84% occurring only once. Sequencing used peripheral blood. All receptors derive from a human donor in a cohort sampled during active COVID-19. Both conserved end residues are trimmed from each CDR3. The order of the fields is CDR3 protein, V gene, J gene.

ASSQDNSHQD	TRBV14	TRBJ2-7
ASSTPGTGGETQY	TRBV5-4	TRBJ2-5
ASSLELRNTIY	TRBV11-2	TRBJ1-3
ASSPTSLNTGELF	TRBV5-1	TRBJ2-2
ASSPWGQGLTEAF	TRBV27	TRBJ1-1
ASSSGRIQGHEQY	TRBV6-5	TRBJ2-7
ASSGLGGAGIFTDTQY	TRBV5-4	TRBJ2-3
ASSIGQSGGKETQY	TRBV19	TRBJ2-5
ASSEQRATDTQY	TRBV5-1	TRBJ2-3
ASSYSGRGVDTQY	TRBV6-5	TRBJ2-3
ASSYLPQGNTGELF	TRBV6-5	TRBJ2-2
ASSWGTGNEQY	TRBV27	TRBJ2-7
ASSLGLAEYNEQF	TRBV7-7	TRBJ2-1
ASSLGGPSGQF	TRBV11-2	TRBJ2-1
ASKPSGGATGELF	TRBV5-4	TRBJ2-2
ASSIGGRGQPQH	TRBV19	TRBJ1-5
ASSIPDRYNTEAF	TRBV21-1	TRBJ1-1
ATSRDLERGSSYEQY	TRBV15	TRBJ2-7
ASSLTIAGGLGTQY	TRBV7-8	TRBJ2-3
ASSLGTGDYGYT	TRBV5-4	TRBJ1-2
ASSQGYRGDEQY	TRBV3-1/TRBV3-2	TRBJ2-7
ASTSGQGTGELF	TRBV6-6	TRBJ2-2
ASSQDEGRSGYT	TRBV4-1	TRBJ1-2
ASRTGEVNNQPQH	TRBV19	TRBJ1-5
ATSGGNEQF	TRBV24-1	TRBJ2-1
ASSAGQLYTDTQY	TRBV5-1	TRBJ2-3